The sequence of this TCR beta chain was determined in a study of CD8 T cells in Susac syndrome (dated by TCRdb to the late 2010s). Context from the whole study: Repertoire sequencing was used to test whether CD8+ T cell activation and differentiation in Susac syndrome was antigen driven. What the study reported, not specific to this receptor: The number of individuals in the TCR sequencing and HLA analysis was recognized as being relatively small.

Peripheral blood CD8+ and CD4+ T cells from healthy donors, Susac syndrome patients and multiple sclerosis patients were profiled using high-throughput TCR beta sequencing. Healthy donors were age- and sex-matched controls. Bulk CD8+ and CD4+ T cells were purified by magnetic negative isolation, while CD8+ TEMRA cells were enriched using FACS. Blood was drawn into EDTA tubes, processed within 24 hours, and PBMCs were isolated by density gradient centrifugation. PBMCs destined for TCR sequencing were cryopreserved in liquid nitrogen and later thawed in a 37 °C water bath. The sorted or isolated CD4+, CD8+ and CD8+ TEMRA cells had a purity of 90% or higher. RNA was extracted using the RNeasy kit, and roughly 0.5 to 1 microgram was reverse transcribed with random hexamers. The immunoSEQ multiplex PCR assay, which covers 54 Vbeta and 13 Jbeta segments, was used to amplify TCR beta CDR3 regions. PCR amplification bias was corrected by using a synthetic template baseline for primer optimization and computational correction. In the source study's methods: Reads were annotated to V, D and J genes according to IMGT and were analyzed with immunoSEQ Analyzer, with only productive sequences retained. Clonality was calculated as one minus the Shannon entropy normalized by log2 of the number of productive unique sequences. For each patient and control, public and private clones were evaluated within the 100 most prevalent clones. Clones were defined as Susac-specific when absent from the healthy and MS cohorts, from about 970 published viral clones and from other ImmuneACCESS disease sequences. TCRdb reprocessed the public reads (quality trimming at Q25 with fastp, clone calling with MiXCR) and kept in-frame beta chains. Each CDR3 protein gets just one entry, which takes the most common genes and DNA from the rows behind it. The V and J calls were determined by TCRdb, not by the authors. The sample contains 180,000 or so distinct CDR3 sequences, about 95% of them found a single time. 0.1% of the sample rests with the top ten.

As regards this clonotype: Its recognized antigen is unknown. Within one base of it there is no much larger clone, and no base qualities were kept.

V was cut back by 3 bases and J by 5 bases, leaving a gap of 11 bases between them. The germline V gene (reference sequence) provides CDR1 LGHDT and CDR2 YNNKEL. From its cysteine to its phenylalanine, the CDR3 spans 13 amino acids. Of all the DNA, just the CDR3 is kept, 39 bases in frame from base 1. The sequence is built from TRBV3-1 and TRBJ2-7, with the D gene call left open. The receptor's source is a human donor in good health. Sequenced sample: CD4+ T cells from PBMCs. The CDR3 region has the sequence CASSHLSKDEQYF. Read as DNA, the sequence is TGTGCCAGCAGCCACCTGTCGAAAGACGAGCAGTACTTC.